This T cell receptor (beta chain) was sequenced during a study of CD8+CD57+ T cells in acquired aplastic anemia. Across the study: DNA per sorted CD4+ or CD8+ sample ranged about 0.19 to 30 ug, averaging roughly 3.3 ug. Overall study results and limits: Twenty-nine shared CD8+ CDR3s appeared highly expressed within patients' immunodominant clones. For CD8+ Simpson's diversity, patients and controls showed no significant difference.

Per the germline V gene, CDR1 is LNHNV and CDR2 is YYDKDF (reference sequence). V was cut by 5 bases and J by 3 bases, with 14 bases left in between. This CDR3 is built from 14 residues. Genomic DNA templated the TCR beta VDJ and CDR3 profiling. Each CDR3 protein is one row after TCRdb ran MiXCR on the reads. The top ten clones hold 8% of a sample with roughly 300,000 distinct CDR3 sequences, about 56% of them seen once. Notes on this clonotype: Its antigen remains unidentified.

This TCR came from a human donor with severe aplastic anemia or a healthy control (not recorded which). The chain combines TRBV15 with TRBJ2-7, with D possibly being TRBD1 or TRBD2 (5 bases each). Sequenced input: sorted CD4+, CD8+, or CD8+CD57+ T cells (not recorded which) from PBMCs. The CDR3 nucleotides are TGTGCCACCAGCGGAGGACCTGGGGGCTACGAGCAGTACTTC. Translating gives CATSGGPGGYEQYF.